In its sample, the clone carrying this TCR beta chain was seen many times. Its target is not known. These data come from a study of T-cell reconstitution after alpha-beta-depleted transplantation in children. Study-wide findings and caveats: Surviving recipient T cells and thymic progenitors accounted for the high day-60 TCRbeta diversity observed in some patients. Several hundred expanded graft clones reportedly supplied alpha-beta T cells about two months after transplant. One year post-transplant, T-cell counts and diversity were largely derived from T cells produced anew.

A library of TCRbeta sequences, prepared with unique molecular identifiers, was generated. Each CDR3 protein is one row after TCRdb ran MiXCR on the PCR reads. The sample lists some 200,000 distinct CDR3 sequences; approximately 8% were seen once. The clonotype was recovered from a male patient aged 2 to 10 who had a stem cell transplant for acute myeloid leukemia, so the T cells may come from the graft donor. The specimen comprised PBMCs, mostly from graft donor cells, sampled 360 days after TCRalphabeta/CD19-depleted stem cell transplant.

The CDR3 is CASSLAFSSYNEQFF. The CDR3 region has the DNA TGTGCCAGCAGTTTGGCCTTTTCGTCCTACAATGAGCAGTTCTTC. V is TRBV27 and J is TRBJ2-1; D uncertain. The V gene's germline CDR1 is MNHEY and CDR2 SMNVEV (reference sequence). The CDR3 spans 15 residues. The V end was cut by 3 bases, the J end by 1 base, with 10 bases between.